A selection of T cell receptor beta chains follows, all from one sample in a study of shared clonotypes between healthy human individuals. TCRdb's table, derived via immunoSEQ multiplex PCR, lists solely in-frame clones and lacks some. The sample lists some 1,100,000 clones, around 82% occurring once. The sequencing input was memory CD4+ T cells from PBMCs. These receptors came from a young man in good health. Some clones in this sample may be carry-over from other donors' samples. CDR3s include the opening cysteine and the closing phenylalanine or tryptophan. A D gene is named only where the DNA matches it firmly. Clone size, where shown, is once, few, many, or a class for clones that have expanded.

size: -
V: TRBV5-1
J: TRBJ1-3
D: -
DNA: TGCGCCAGCAGCTTGGAGGGGGACACGTCTGGAAACACCATATATTTT
CDR3: CASSLEGDTSGNTIYF

size: once
V: TRBV5-1
J: TRBJ1-3
D: -
DNA: TGCGCCAGCAGCTTCGGACAACCTCAGGGAAACACCATATATTTT
CDR3: CASSFGQPQGNTIYF

size: -
V: TRBV2
J: TRBJ2-2
D: TRBD1
DNA: TGTGCCAGCAGTCAACAGGGGGCGACCGGGGAGCTGTTTTTT
CDR3: CASSQQGATGELFF

size: -
V: TRBV15
J: TRBJ2-3
D: TRBD2
DNA: TGTGCCACCAGCAGAGATCTGACTAGCGGTACGGCCAATACGCAGTATTTT
CDR3: CATSRDLTSGTANTQYF

size: once
V: TRBV21-1
J: TRBJ2-2
D: -
DNA: TGTGCCAGCAGCACAACTTGCTCGGGACTAGCGGGACCCGGGGAGCTGTTTTTT
CDR3: CASSTTCSGLAGPGELFF

size: -
V: TRBV6-1
J: TRBJ2-3
D: -
DNA: TGTGCCAGCAGTGTGGGAGAATACACAGATACGCAGTATTTT
CDR3: CASSVGEYTDTQYF

size: -
V: TRBV2
J: TRBJ2-7
D: -
DNA: TGTGCCAGCAGTACGGCCCTCGAGCAGTACTTC
CDR3: CASSTALEQYF

size: few
V: TRBV29-1
J: TRBJ1-2
D: TRBD1
DNA: TGCAGCGCTTTGGGGAGGGGGCGCGACTATGGCTACACCTTC
CDR3: CSALGRGRDYGYTF

size: -
V: TRBV28
J: TRBJ2-2
D: TRBD2
DNA: TGTGCCAGCAGTTTACCGGGGAGTGGACTAGCGGGAGGGCCGGGCACCGGGGAGCTGTTTTTT
CDR3: CASSLPGSGLAGGPGTGELFF

size: once
V: TRBV7-2
J: TRBJ1-2
D: -
DNA: TGTGCCAGCAGCTTAGCGGGCGGTAACGGCTACACCTTC
CDR3: CASSLAGGNGYTF

size: -
V: TRBV5-1
J: TRBJ2-7
D: TRBD1
DNA: TGCGCCAGCAGTCACGGACAGGGTCAAATAGAGCAGTACTTC
CDR3: CASSHGQGQIEQYF

size: few
V: TRBV6-5
J: TRBJ2-7
D: -
DNA: TGTGCCAGCAGCCCCAGGGAGGAGTACGAGCAGTACTTC
CDR3: CASSPREEYEQYF

size: -
V: TRBV7-3
J: TRBJ2-2
D: TRBD2
DNA: TGTGCCAGCAGCTCTTCCCTAGCGGGAGAGGCCGGGGAGCTGTTTTTT
CDR3: CASSSSLAGEAGELFF

size: few
V: TRBV6-1
J: TRBJ1-5
D: -
DNA: TGTGCCAGCAGTGAAGAAAGAGGCCCAGCCCAGCATTTT
CDR3: CASSEERGPAQHF

size: -
V: TRBV18
J: TRBJ2-5
D: -
DNA: TGTGCCAGCTCACCGGACAGAACACAAGAGACCCAGTACTTC
CDR3: CASSPDRTQETQYF

size: -
V: TRBV6-6
J: TRBJ2-5
D: -
DNA: TGTGCCAGCAGCCCCAGGGTTGACCAAGAGACCCAGTACTTC
CDR3: CASSPRVDQETQYF

size: -
V: TRBV11-3
J: TRBJ1-1
D: -
DNA: TGTGCCAGCAGCTTGGACGGAGTCCAAGCTTTCTTT
CDR3: CASSLDGVQAFF

size: -
V: TRBV29-1
J: TRBJ2-7
D: -
DNA: TGCAGCGTTGCTGGCGAGTACTCCTACGAGCAGTACTTC
CDR3: CSVAGEYSYEQYF

size: -
V: TRBV5-4
J: TRBJ2-7
D: -
DNA: TGTGCCAGCAGCTTGGTCGGGAGCGTCGACGAGCAGTACTTC
CDR3: CASSLVGSVDEQYF

size: -
V: TRBV30
J: TRBJ1-6
D: -
DNA: TGTGCCTGGAGGGGGACTTATAATTCACCCCTCCACTTT
CDR3: CAWRGTYNSPLHF

size: -
V: TRBV6-6
J: TRBJ2-3
D: TRBD2
DNA: TGTGCCAGCAGAGCGGGGGGGGTGGATACGCAGTATTTT
CDR3: CASRAGGVDTQYF

size: -
V: TRBV5-1
J: TRBJ2-1
D: -
DNA: TGCGCCAGCAGCTTGGCTAGCGACTACAATGAGCAGTTCTTC
CDR3: CASSLASDYNEQFF

size: -
V: TRBV29-1
J: TRBJ2-1
D: -
DNA: TGCAGCGTGGGGGTCGGGGAGATCACCGAGCAGTTCTTC
CDR3: CSVGVGEITEQFF

size: -
V: TRBV4-3
J: TRBJ2-2
D: -
DNA: TGCGCCAGCAGCCAAGCGGTGGCTTACACCGGGGAGCTGTTTTTT
CDR3: CASSQAVAYTGELFF

size: -
V: TRBV11-2
J: TRBJ2-7
D: TRBD1
DNA: TGTGCCAGCAGCCCAACGAACACACAGGGGACCTACGAGCAGTACTTC
CDR3: CASSPTNTQGTYEQYF

size: -
V: TRBV11-3
J: TRBJ2-3
D: -
DNA: TGTGCCAGCAGCACCCGGACGGAAGATACGCAGTATTTT
CDR3: CASSTRTEDTQYF

size: -
V: TRBV6-5
J: TRBJ2-7
D: -
DNA: TGTGCCAGTCGACGGAGCGGGCACGAGCAGTACTTC
CDR3: CASRRSGHEQYF

size: -
V: TRBV4-3
J: TRBJ2-2
D: -
DNA: TGCGCCAGCAGCCAAGATTTCATGAGTGACCGCTTCACCGGGGAGCTGTTTTTT
CDR3: CASSQDFMSDRFTGELFF

size: -
V: TRBV11-3
J: TRBJ2-2
D: -
DNA: TGTGCCAGCAGCCGAATGGGGGGCTCGAACACCGGGGAGCTGTTTTTT
CDR3: CASSRMGGSNTGELFF

size: -
V: TRBV18
J: TRBJ1-5
D: -
DNA: TGTGCCAGCTCACCACCGTCGGCAGGGAATAGTCAGCCCCAGCATTTT
CDR3: CASSPPSAGNSQPQHF

size: -
V: TRBV7-3
J: TRBJ2-5
D: -
DNA: TGTGCCAGCAGCTTAGGTTCGACCCAGTACTTC
CDR3: CASSLGSTQYF

size: once
V: TRBV2
J: TRBJ2-5
D: -
DNA: TGTGCCAGCAAGGTGGTTGGGGAGACCCAGTACTTC
CDR3: CASKVVGETQYF

size: -
V: TRBV11-2
J: TRBJ2-1
D: TRBD2
DNA: TGTGCCAGCAGTAAGACTAGCGGGAAGTACAATGAGCAGTTCTTC
CDR3: CASSKTSGKYNEQFF

size: once
V: TRBV27
J: TRBJ1-1
D: TRBD1
DNA: TGTGCCAGCAGTGGCCGACAGGGGGGTGAAGCTTTCTTT
CDR3: CASSGRQGGEAFF

size: -
V: TRBV28
J: TRBJ2-7
D: -
DNA: TGTGCCAGCAGTTTCCCCGGGTCCGTAGGCCCTAGTAGAAACTTC
CDR3: CASSFPGSVGPSRNF

size: many
V: TRBV18
J: TRBJ2-7
D: -
DNA: TGTGCCAGCTCATCACGGCAATCCTACGAGCAGTACTTC
CDR3: CASSSRQSYEQYF

size: -
V: TRBV15
J: TRBJ2-3
D: TRBD2
DNA: TGTGCCACCAGCAGAGATGTAACTAGCGGGACAGTTACGCAGTATTTT
CDR3: CATSRDVTSGTVTQYF

size: -
V: TRBV7-2
J: TRBJ2-7
D: TRBD2
DNA: TGTGCCAGCAGCCCGGGACTAGCGGGGTACGAGCAGTACTTC
CDR3: CASSPGLAGYEQYF

size: -
V: TRBV5-1
J: TRBJ2-3
D: -
DNA: TGCGCCAGCAGCGGCGAAGGCACAGATACGCAGTATTTT
CDR3: CASSGEGTDTQYF

size: -
V: TRBV6-7
J: TRBJ2-7
D: -
DNA: TGTGCCAGCAGTTCCCCTCTTGGATGCAGGCTGACCTACGAGCAGTACTTC
CDR3: CASSSPLGCRLTYEQYF

size: once
V: TRBV5-1
J: TRBJ2-7
D: -
DNA: TGCGCCAGTCGACGCCTGGTGGCGGGCTACGAGCAGTACTTC
CDR3: CASRRLVAGYEQYF

size: -
V: TRBV6-1
J: TRBJ2-3
D: -
DNA: TGTGCCAGCAGTAAACTAGCTCACACAGATACGCAGTATTTT
CDR3: CASSKLAHTDTQYF

size: -
V: TRBV5-1
J: TRBJ2-5
D: TRBD1
DNA: TGCGCCAGCAGCCTGGGACAGGGGAGTCCGGAGACCCAGTACTTC
CDR3: CASSLGQGSPETQYF

size: -
V: TRBV4-1
J: TRBJ2-7
D: -
DNA: TGCGCCAGCAGCCAATCTTGGAGGGGGCCCGCCTCGTCCTACGAGCAGTACTTC
CDR3: CASSQSWRGPASSYEQYF

size: -
V: TRBV10-3
J: TRBJ2-1
D: TRBD2
DNA: TGTGCCATCAGTGACCCCCGACTAGCGGCCAACAATGAGCAGTTCTTC
CDR3: CAISDPRLAANNEQFF

size: -
V: TRBV29-1
J: TRBJ2-3
D: TRBD2
DNA: TGCAGCGCTCGGACTAGCGGGGGCACAGATACGCAGTATTTT
CDR3: CSARTSGGTDTQYF

size: -
V: TRBV9
J: TRBJ2-3
D: TRBD2
DNA: TGTGCCAGCAGCGTAGGCACTAGCGGGAGTGATACGCAGTATTTT
CDR3: CASSVGTSGSDTQYF

size: -
V: TRBV19
J: TRBJ1-5
D: -
DNA: TGTGCCACTACGGGGACTACCAGCAATCAGCCCCAGCATTTT
CDR3: CATTGTTSNQPQHF

size: -
V: TRBV29-1
J: TRBJ2-1
D: -
DNA: TGCAGCGTTGAAGATCGGCTTCCTGCGGGCCGAGAGCAGTTCTTC
CDR3: CSVEDRLPAGREQFF

size: -
V: TRBV28
J: TRBJ2-5
D: -
DNA: TGTGCCAGCATTGTCGCAGGGGGGGGTGGAGAGACCCAGTACTTC
CDR3: CASIVAGGGGETQYF